Below are 10 T cell receptor beta chains sequenced from a single sample in a study of blood T cell repertoires in COVID-19. The repertoire was sequenced with immunoSEQ multiplex PCR; TCRdb's copy has only in-frame clones and lacks some. The sample records 120,000 to 150,000 clones, 84% being singletons. Source material: peripheral blood. The receptors were gathered from a human donor in a cohort sampled during active COVID-19.

V usage is TRBV5-4 and J usage is TRBJ2-5; TRBD2 matches 7 bases. Germline CDR1 reads SGHNT; CDR2 reads YYREEE (reference sequence). This CDR3 contains 15 residues. J gave up 3 bases and V 2 bases, and 7 bases lay outside the gene matches. The CDR3 reads CASSFIRGTKETQYF. CDR3 sequence (DNA): TGTGCCAGCAGCTTTATCCGAGGGACTAAAGAGACCCAGTACTTC.

This chain uses TRBV5-1 with TRBJ1-1; TRBD1 might be the D (5 bases). This CDR3 is built from 13 residues. From germline, CDR1 is SGHRS and CDR2 YFSETQ. Trimming shortened V by 5 bases and J by 7 bases, and 15 bases separated the two germline ends. This chain's CDR3 is CASRGQGTGEAFF. Written as DNA, the CDR3 is TGCGCCAGCAGAGGGCAGGGAACGGGTGAAGCTTTCTTT.

V and J are TRBV7-9 and TRBJ1-2, with D possibly matching TRBD1 (5 bases). The V gene's germline CDR1 is SEHNR and CDR2 FQNEAQ (reference sequence). This CDR3 region has 15 residues. Deletions cut 5 bases from V and 0 bases from J, with 13 bases between. The CDR3 DNA reads TGTGCCAGCAGCCCGACAGTGACTCCTAACTATGGCTACACCTTC. This translates into CASSPTVTPNYGYTF.

This clone was picked up a small number of times. The chain employs TRBV5-1 and TRBJ2-7, with 8 bases aligning to TRBD1. The V gene's germline CDR1 is SGHRS and CDR2 YFSETQ. The CDR3 is made up of 15 amino acids. V dropped 2 bases and J dropped 7; count of bases not matched to a gene: 11. CDR3 residues: CASSFLGTGPLEQYF. DNA of the CDR3: TGCGCCAGCAGCTTTTTGGGGACAGGTCCTTTAGAGCAGTACTTC.

This clone was observed a single time. The chain employs TRBV11-2 and TRBJ2-7, with a possible D match to TRBD2 (6 bases). Deletions cut 3 bases from V and 7 bases from J, with 16 bases between. CDR1 is SGHAT and CDR2 is FQNNGV in the germline V gene. The CDR3 length is 14 residues. The CDR3: CASSFPPGTWEQYF. CDR3 DNA sequence: TGTGCCAGCAGCTTCCCCCCGGGGACTTGGGAGCAGTACTTC.

This clone appeared a few times. The J gene is TRBJ1-1, the V gene TRBV2; a weak D match, TRBD1 (5 bases). The CDR3 consists of 13 residues. The V end was cut by 7 bases, the J end by 5 bases, with 14 bases between. Germline V gene lookup returns CDR1 SNHLY and CDR2 FYNNEI. In DNA form, the CDR3 reads TGTGCCAGCACTAATGCCCCAGGGACTGAAGCTTTCTTT. Translating it yields CASTNAPGTEAFF.

The chain recombines TRBV11-2 with TRBJ2-1, with D tentatively TRBD2 (5 bases). Germline loops: CDR1 SGHAT, CDR2 FQNNGV. Trimming took 8 bases from V and 2 from J, leaving 10 bases between them. There are 13 residues in the CDR3. The CDR3 coding sequence is TGTGCCAGCCAACCCGGGACCTACAATGAGCAGTTCTTC. Residues: CASQPGTYNEQFF. Drawing the rest from reference TRBV11-2 and TRBJ2-1, the complete variable domain is EAGVAQSPRYKIIEKRQSVAFWCNPISGHATLYWYQQILGQGPKLLIQFQNNGVVDDSQLPKDRFSAERLKGVDSTLKIQPAKLEDSAVYLCASQPGTYNEQFFGPGTRLTVL.

In its sample, this clone was seen a few times. This sequence joins TRBV2 and TRBJ2-2; the match to TRBD2 covers 9 bases. Germline trimming cut 6 bases from V and 6 bases from J; bases unmatched to any gene: 8. From germline, CDR1 is SNHLY and CDR2 FYNNEI. This CDR3 spans 15 amino acids. CDR3 loop: CASRRSGGPSGELFF. The CDR3, as DNA: TGTGCCAGCAGGAGAAGCGGGGGGCCCTCCGGGGAGCTGTTTTTT. Full variable domain (remainder filled in from reference TRBV2 and TRBJ2-2): EPEVTQTPSHQVTQMGQEVILRCVPISNHLYFYWYRQILGQKVEFLVSFYNNEISEKSEIFDDQFSVERPDGSNFTLKIRSTKLEDSAMYFCASRRSGGPSGELFFGEGSRLTVL.

This chain connects TRBV7-2 to TRBJ1-1; TRBD1 might be the D (5 bases). The CDR3 has 17 residues. V was clipped by 0 bases and J by 5 bases, with 19 bases between them. Per the germline V gene, CDR1 is SGHTA and CDR2 is FQGNSA. CDR3 sequence (DNA): TGTGCCAGCAGCTTAGCCCCTTTCAAGGGGCGAGAAACTGAAGCTTTCTTT. Translated: CASSLAPFKGRETEAFF.

The chain has TRBV5-1 and TRBJ2-3; TRBD1 aligns across 10 bases. V trimming: 5 bases; J trimming: 3 bases; junction bases outside the gene matches: 6. Germline loops: CDR1 SGHRS, CDR2 YFSETQ. The CDR3 totals 15 residues. The CDR3 DNA is TGCGCCAGCAGATCACCGGGACAGGGGACAGATACGCAGTATTTT. This codes for CASRSPGQGTDTQYF. Combining the CDR3 with reference TRBV5-1 and TRBJ2-3 gives the whole variable domain KAGVTQTPRYLIKTRGQQVTLSCSPISGHRSVSWYQQTPGQGLQFLFEYFSETQRNKGNFPGRFSGRQFSNSRSEMNVSTLELGDSALYLCASRSPGQGTDTQYFGPGTRLTVL.